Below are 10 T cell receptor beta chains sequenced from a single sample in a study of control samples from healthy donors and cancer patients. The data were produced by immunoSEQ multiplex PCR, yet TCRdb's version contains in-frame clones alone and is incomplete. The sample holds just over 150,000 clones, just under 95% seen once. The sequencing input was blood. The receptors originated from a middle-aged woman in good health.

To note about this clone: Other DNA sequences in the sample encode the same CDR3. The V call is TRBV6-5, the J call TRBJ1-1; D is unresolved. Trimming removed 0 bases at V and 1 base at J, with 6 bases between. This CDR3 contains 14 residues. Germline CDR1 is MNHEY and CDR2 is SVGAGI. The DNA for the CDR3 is TGTGCCAGCAGTTACTCGCGCGGGAACACTGAAGCTTTCTTT. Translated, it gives CASSYSRGNTEAFF.

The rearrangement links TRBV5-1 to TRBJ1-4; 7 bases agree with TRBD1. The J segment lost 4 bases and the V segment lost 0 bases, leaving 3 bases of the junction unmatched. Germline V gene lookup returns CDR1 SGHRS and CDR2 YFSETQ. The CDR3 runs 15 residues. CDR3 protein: CASSLGGQSNEKLFF. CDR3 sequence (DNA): TGCGCCAGCAGCTTGGGGGGACAGAGTAATGAAAAACTGTTTTTT.

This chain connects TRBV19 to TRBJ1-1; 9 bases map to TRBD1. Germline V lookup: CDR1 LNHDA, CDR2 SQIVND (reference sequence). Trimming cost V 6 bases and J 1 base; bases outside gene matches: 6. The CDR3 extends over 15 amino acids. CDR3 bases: TGTGCCAGTAGCAAACGGGACAGGGCGAACACTGAAGCTTTCTTT. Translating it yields CASSKRDRANTEAFF.

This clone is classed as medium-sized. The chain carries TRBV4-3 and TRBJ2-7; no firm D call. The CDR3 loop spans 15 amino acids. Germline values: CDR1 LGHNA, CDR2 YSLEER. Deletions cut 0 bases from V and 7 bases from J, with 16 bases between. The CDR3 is CASSQDNSYSWEQYF. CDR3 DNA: TGCGCCAGCAGCCAAGATAACAGCTACTCCTGGGAGCAGTACTTC.

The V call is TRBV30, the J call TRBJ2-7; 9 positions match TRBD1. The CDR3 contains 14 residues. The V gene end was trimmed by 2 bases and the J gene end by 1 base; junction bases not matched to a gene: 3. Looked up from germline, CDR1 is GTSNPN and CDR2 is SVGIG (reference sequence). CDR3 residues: CAWSTGTGSYEQYF. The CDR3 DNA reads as TGTGCCTGGAGTACCGGGACAGGGTCCTACGAGCAGTACTTC.

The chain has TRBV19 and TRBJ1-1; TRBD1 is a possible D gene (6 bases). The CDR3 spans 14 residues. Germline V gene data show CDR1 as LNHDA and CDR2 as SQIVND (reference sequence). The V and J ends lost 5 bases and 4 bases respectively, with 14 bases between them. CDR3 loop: CASSSRQAGTEAFF. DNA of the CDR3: TGTGCCAGTAGTTCTAGACAGGCGGGCACTGAAGCTTTCTTT.

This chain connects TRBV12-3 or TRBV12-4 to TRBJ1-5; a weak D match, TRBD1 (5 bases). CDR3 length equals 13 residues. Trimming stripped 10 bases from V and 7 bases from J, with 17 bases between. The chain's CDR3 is CATAPGIKQPQHF. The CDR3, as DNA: TGTGCCACCGCCCCAGGGATAAAACAGCCCCAGCATTTT.

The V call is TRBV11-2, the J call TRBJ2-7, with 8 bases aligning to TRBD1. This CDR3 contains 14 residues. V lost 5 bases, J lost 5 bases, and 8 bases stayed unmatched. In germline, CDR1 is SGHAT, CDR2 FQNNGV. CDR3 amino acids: CASSPRTGFDEQYF. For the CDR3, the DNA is TGTGCCAGCAGCCCACGGACAGGGTTCGACGAGCAGTACTTC.

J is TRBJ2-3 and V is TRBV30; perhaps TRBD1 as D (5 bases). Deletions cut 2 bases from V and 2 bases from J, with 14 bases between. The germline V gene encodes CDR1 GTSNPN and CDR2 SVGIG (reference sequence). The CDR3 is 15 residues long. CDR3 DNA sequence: TGTGCCTGGAGTCAGGGATCAAAGCCCACAGATACGCAGTATTTT. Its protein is CAWSQGSKPTDTQYF. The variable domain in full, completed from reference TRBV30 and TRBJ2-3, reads SQTIHQWPATLVQPVGSPLSLECTVEGTSNPNLYWYRQAAGRGLQLLFYSVGIGQISSEVPQNLSASRPQDRQFILSSKKLLLSDSGFYLCAWSQGSKPTDTQYFGPGTRLTVL.

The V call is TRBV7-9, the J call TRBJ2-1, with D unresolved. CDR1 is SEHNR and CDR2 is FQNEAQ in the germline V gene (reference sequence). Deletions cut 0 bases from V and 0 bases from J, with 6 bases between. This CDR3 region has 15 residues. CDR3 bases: TGTGCCAGCAGCTTAGCGGGTCACTCCTACAATGAGCAGTTCTTC. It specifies CASSLAGHSYNEQFF.